The 14 T cell receptor beta chains listed next were all sequenced from one sample in a study of T cell clusters in autoimmune cytopenias. TRB was amplified by touch-down multiplex PCR, primer pools A and B combined. Using the multiplex PCR reads, TCRdb records one entry per CDR3 protein without DNA. Here the sample table reports 7,000 to 8,500 distinct CDR3 sequences. Each sample's input was about 250 ng genomic DNA, about 38,000 genome equivalents. What was sequenced was peripheral blood. The origin of the receptors is a human donor with an autoimmune cytopenia or autoimmune hepatitis (not recorded which).

According to its frequency, this clonotype is medium-sized. The chain is built from TRBV6-5 and TRBJ1-2; TCRdb lists TRBD1, though no DNA is available to test this call. The CDR3 has 16 residues. Per germline, CDR1 MNHEY and CDR2 SVGAGI. The CDR3 is CASTPTGGGGLYGYTF.

According to its frequency, this clonotype is medium-sized. The chain has TRBV12-3 or TRBV12-4 and TRBJ1-1. The CDR3 is 12 amino acids. CDR3 residues: CASSFGDTEAFF.

By frequency, this clonotype is medium-sized. The chain carries TRBV6-5 and TRBJ2-7; TCRdb's assignment of TRBD1 cannot be checked, as there is no DNA. CDR1 and CDR2 (germline): MNHEY, SVGAGI. The CDR3 length is 13 residues. The CDR3 here is CASSRGQKYEQYF.

Measured by frequency, this clonotype is medium-sized. The chain combines TRBV27 with TRBJ2-7; TCRdb designates TRBD1, a call that cannot be tested without DNA. In germline, CDR1 is MNHEY, CDR2 SMNVEV (reference sequence). This CDR3 spans 15 amino acids. CDR3 sequence reads: CASSLSGQSTYEQYF.

This clonotype is called medium-sized based on its frequency. The chain is built from TRBV19 and TRBJ1-2; TCRdb selects TRBD1, and the lack of DNA leaves this call unchecked. Germline CDR1 and CDR2: LNHDA and SQIVND (reference sequence). The CDR3 contains 12 residues. CDR3 sequence: CASSIRDYGYTF.

This clonotype counts as medium-sized by frequency. The rearrangement uses TRBV19 and TRBJ1-2. CDR1 and CDR2 from the germline V gene are LNHDA and SQIVND (reference sequence). This CDR3 has 15 residues. CDR3 amino acids: CASSIGVGGNYGYTF.

In terms of frequency, this clonotype is medium-sized. The chain combines TRBV30 with TRBJ2-4. The CDR3 has 12 residues. Germline V gene lookup returns CDR1 GTSNPN and CDR2 SVGIG (reference sequence). CDR3 residues: CAWSVRTNIQYF. Full variable domain (missing parts from reference TRBV30 and TRBJ2-4): SQTIHQWPATLVQPVGSPLSLECTVEGTSNPNLYWYRQAAGRGLQLLFYSVGIGQISSEVPQNLSASRPQDRQFILSSKKLLLSDSGFYLCAWSVRTNIQYFGAGTRLSVL.

CDR3 sequence reads: CASSPPRGDEQFF. The chain links TRBV6-2 or TRBV6-3 to TRBJ2-1; TCRdb's D call of TRBD1 is untestable without DNA. The V gene's germline CDR1 is MNHEY and CDR2 SVGEGT. There are 13 residues in the CDR3.

This chain uses TRBV6-1 with TRBJ1-6. Germline-derived CDR1 and CDR2 are MNHNS and SASEGT. The CDR3 runs 16 residues. The CDR3 region is CASSPAMVAINSPLHF.

This clonotype is deemed medium-sized (0.01 to 0.1%) by its frequency. This chain links TRBV15 with TRBJ2-1; as DNA is missing, the TRBD1 call by TCRdb cannot be tested. The CDR3 contains 15 residues. CDR1 is LNHNV and CDR2 is YYDKDF in the germline V gene (reference sequence). CDR3 sequence: CATSSGGSSYNEQFF.

Considering frequency, this clonotype is medium-sized. The rearrangement joins TRBV11-1 to TRBJ2-2; absent DNA, TCRdb's TRBD2 call cannot be checked. Germline V gives CDR1 SGHAT, CDR2 FQDESV (reference sequence). The CDR3 totals 12 residues. The CDR3 spells CASRGKGRELFF.

In terms of frequency, this clonotype is medium-sized. The J gene is TRBJ2-2, the V gene TRBV10-3; TCRdb's D call of TRBD2 is untestable without DNA. Germline values: CDR1 ENHRY, CDR2 SYGVKD. The CDR3 runs to 14 residues. The CDR3 sequence: CAIGTSGGGGELFF.

J is TRBJ2-2 and V is TRBV6-4; TCRdb reports TRBD1, a call that lacks DNA to check it against. CDR1 is MRHNA, CDR2 SNTAGT, per germline. This CDR3 is 14 amino acids long. The CDR3 reads CASRNRGDTGELFF.

The V gene is TRBV24-1, the J gene TRBJ1-1; TCRdb calls TRBD1, which cannot be checked without DNA. Germline lookup yields CDR1 KGHDR and CDR2 SFDVKD. The CDR3 is 14 residues long. CDR3 residues: CATSDTSDITEAFF.